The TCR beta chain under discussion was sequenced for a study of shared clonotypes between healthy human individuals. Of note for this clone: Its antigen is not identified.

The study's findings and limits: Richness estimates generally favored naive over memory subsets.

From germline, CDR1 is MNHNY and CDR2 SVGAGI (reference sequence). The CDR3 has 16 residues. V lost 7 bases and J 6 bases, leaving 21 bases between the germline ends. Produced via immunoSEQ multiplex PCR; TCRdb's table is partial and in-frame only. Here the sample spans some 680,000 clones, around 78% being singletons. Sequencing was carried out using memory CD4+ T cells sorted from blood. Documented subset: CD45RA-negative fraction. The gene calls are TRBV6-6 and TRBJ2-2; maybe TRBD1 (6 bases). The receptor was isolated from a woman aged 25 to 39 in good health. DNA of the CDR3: TGTGCCAGCAACGGGTTGGCAGGGGCATATTCCGGGGAGCTGTTTTTT. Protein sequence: CASNGLAGAYSGELFF.